This T cell receptor (beta chain) came from a study of T cells after yellow fever vaccination. Study in general: Fractions low in cell number were prepared with SMART-Seq v4 Ultra Low Input.

This clonotype appeared a few times. Each CDR3 protein gets one entry after TCRdb re-called the 5' RACE reads with MiXCR. Among 250,000 to 300,000 distinct CDR3 sequences listed, about 10% were seen once. The V and J ends lost 4 bases and 3 bases, in that order; junction bases with no gene match: 5. The V gene's germline CDR1 is SGHTA and CDR2 FQGNSA. This CDR3 is built from 15 residues. This clonotype was sampled from a man younger than 35 who received the YFV17D yellow fever vaccine. Here the sequenced sample was CD4+ T cells sorted from PBMCs, taken 5 days after the yellow fever booster vaccination. J is TRBJ2-7 and V is TRBV7-2; 11 bases match TRBD2. CDR3 bases: TGTGCCAGCAGCTATACCCTAGCGGGGGGCTACGAGCAGTACTTC. Its translation: CASSYTLAGGYEQYF.